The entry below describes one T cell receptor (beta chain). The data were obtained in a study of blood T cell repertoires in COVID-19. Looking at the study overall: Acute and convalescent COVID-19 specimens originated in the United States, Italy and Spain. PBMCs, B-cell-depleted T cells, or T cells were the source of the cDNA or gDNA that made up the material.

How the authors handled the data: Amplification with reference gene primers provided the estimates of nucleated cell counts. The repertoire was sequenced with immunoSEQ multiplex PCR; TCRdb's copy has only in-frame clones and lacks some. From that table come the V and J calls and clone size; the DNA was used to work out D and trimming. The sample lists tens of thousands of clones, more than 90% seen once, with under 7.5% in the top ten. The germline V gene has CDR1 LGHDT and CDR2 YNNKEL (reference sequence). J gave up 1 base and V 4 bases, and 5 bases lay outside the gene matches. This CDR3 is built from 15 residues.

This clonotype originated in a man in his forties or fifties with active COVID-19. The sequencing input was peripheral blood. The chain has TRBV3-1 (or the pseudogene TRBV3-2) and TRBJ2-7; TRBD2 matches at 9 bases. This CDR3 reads CASSPGAGGSYEQYF. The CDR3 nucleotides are TGTGCCAGCAGCCCCGGGGCGGGAGGGTCCTACGAGCAGTACTTC.